In this sample, the clone carrying this T cell receptor (beta chain) turned up many times. Antigen unknown. Researchers amplified the TCR beta CDR3 regions from RNA transcripts. HTBI primers were the set used in a first-round RT-PCR of the TCR CDR3. TCRdb independently ran MiXCR on the multiplex PCR reads; one entry per CDR3 protein. The sample yields under 350,000 distinct CDR3 sequences, roughly a fifth seen once. These data originate in a study of T cells in Graves' hyperthyroidism and ophthalmopathy. It was considered stable Graves' hyperthyroidism when ophthalmopathy did not progress within 18 months. Patients aged 18 to 65 had newly diagnosed hyperthyroidism of under 2 months' duration. Uncontrolled infections, other autoimmune diseases, pregnancy or lactation led to exclusion of patients. Whole-study findings and limits: Researchers report that a 13 V-J model separated ophthalmopathy from stable hyperthyroidism.

Sequences were obtained from blood. The TCR comes from a woman in her 50s with Graves' hyperthyroidism.

CDR3 bases: TGTGCCAGCAGCCGACAGGGCTCCCCTAGCTCTGGGGAGCAGTTCTTC. Encoded protein: CASSRQGSPSSGEQFF. This rearrangement joins TRBV6-1 to TRBJ2-1; TRBD1 matches 7 bases. CDR3 length: 16 amino acids. Unmatched junction bases numbered 18, after V lost 6 bases and J lost 10 bases. Germline CDR1 and CDR2: MNHNS and SASEGT.